These 25 T cell receptor beta chains were sequenced from one sample in a study of shared clonotypes between healthy human individuals. Here immunoSEQ multiplex PCR was the method, and the copy in TCRdb shows in-frame clones only, minus some. Seen here are more than 450,000 clones, roughly 78% observed once, and the top ten hold 13%. The sample comprised PBMCs. All receptors come from a woman aged 40 to 50 in good health. Some clones in this sample may be carry-over from other donors' samples.

The chain joins TRBV28 to TRBJ1-2, with D tentatively TRBD1 (6 bases). Per the germline V gene, CDR1 is MDHEN and CDR2 is SYDVKM. V dropped 5 bases and J dropped 1 base, with 11 bases sitting between them. There are 14 residues in the CDR3. The CDR3, as DNA: TGTGCCAGCAGTCTGGACAGCTTTAACTATGGCTACACCTTC. Protein product: CASSLDSFNYGYTF.

This clone was detected only a few times. The chain is built from TRBV18 and TRBJ2-7; 8 nucleotides agree with TRBD2. CDR1 KGHSH and CDR2 LQKENI come from the germline V gene. The junction had 5 bases not matched to a gene; V was cut back by 4 bases and J by 3 bases. This CDR3 spans 14 amino acids. The CDR3 DNA reads as TGTGCCAGCTCACTACGGGAGGGGGGCTACGAGCAGTACTTC. Translation gives CASSLREGGYEQYF.

This CDR3 is CASSSETGSGNTIYF. In nucleotides, the CDR3 is TGCGCCAGCAGCTCCGAGACAGGGTCGGGCAACACCATATATTTT. The chain links TRBV5-1 to TRBJ1-3; 7 bases align to TRBD1. V lost 3 bases, J lost 7 bases, and 10 bases stayed unmatched. This CDR3 has 15 amino acids. Germline CDR1 is SGHRS and CDR2 is YFSETQ.

The rearrangement uses TRBV7-2 and TRBJ1-2; 8 nucleotides line up with TRBD1. With V trimmed by 3 bases and J by 7 bases, 13 bases remained unmatched. The CDR3 length is 16 residues. The germline CDR1 and CDR2 sequences are SGHTA and FQGNSA. The CDR3 is CASSFETGRTGSGYTF. The CDR3 DNA sequence: TGTGCCAGCAGCTTCGAAACTGGTCGGACAGGGTCTGGCTACACCTTC.

The gene calls are TRBV5-4 and TRBJ1-2, with D uncertain. Trimming shortened V by 6 bases and J by 2 bases, and 14 bases separated the two germline ends. CDR3 length equals 14 residues. Germline V lookup: CDR1 SGHNT, CDR2 YYREEE (reference sequence). CDR3 loop: CASTNGQQNYGYTF. The CDR3 nucleotides are TGTGCCAGCACCAACGGGCAGCAAAACTATGGCTACACCTTC.

V usage is TRBV7-3 and J usage is TRBJ2-1, with 7 bases aligning to TRBD1. CDR1 SGHTA and CDR2 FQGTGA come from the germline V gene. CDR3 length: 15 residues. V dropped 5 bases and J dropped 4; count of bases not matched to a gene: 8. The CDR3, as DNA: TGTGCCAGCAGCGCCACCGGGACAGCGTACAATGAGCAGTTCTTC. This gives the protein CASSATGTAYNEQFF.

The table lists this clone with a few counts. Here the CDR3 DNA reads TGCAGCGTCAGGGGGCAATACACTGAAGCTTTCTTT. Translation: CSVRGQYTEAFF. The chain is built from TRBV29-1 and TRBJ1-1; 8 bases map to TRBD1. V was clipped by 6 bases and J by 3 bases; unmatched bases: 3. The germline V gene has CDR1 SQVTM and CDR2 ANQGSEA. The CDR3 has 12 amino acids.

The gene calls are TRBV11-2 and TRBJ2-3; D possibly corresponds to TRBD1 (5 bases). Germline V gene sequence: CDR1 SGHAT, CDR2 FQNNGV. The CDR3 is 15 amino acids. V shed 5 bases and J shed 0 bases, with 12 bases lying between them. The CDR3, as DNA: TGTGCCAGCAGCGCCAGACAGACTAGCACAGATACGCAGTATTTT. Translated: CASSARQTSTDTQYF.

This chain joins TRBV5-1 and TRBJ2-5; unclear D gene. V was shortened by 4 bases and J by 3 bases, with 19 bases between the two germline ends. This CDR3 comprises 16 residues. Germline CDR1 reads SGHRS; CDR2 reads YFSETQ. As DNA, the CDR3 is TGCGCCAGCAGCCCCTGGGTCGGTCTCGGTGAAGAGACCCAGTACTTC. This sequence encodes CASSPWVGLGEETQYF. Full variable domain (remainder filled in from reference TRBV5-1 and TRBJ2-5): KAGVTQTPRYLIKTRGQQVTLSCSPISGHRSVSWYQQTPGQGLQFLFEYFSETQRNKGNFPGRFSGRQFSNSRSEMNVSTLELGDSALYLCASSPWVGLGEETQYFGPGTRLLVL.

In the case of this clone: Within the sample, other DNA sequences also encode this same CDR3. The chain links TRBV7-2 to TRBJ2-1; the D gene is possibly TRBD2 (6 bases). This CDR3 contains 15 residues. Germline V gene data show CDR1 as SGHTA and CDR2 as FQGNSA. V was clipped by 0 bases and J by 4 bases, with 10 bases between them. CDR3: CASSLAGSGYNEQFF. CDR3 DNA sequence: TGTGCCAGCAGCTTAGCCGGGAGTGGGTACAATGAGCAGTTCTTC.

The rearrangement links TRBV27 to TRBJ2-3; 12 bases are shared with TRBD2. J was trimmed by 11 bases and V by 5 bases; bases with no gene match: 5. Germline CDR1 and CDR2: MNHEY and SMNVEV (reference sequence). This CDR3 region has 13 residues. This CDR3 reads CASSKTSGRGQYF. In DNA form, the CDR3 reads TGTGCCAGCAGTAAGACTAGCGGGAGAGGGCAGTATTTT.

The chain is built from TRBV6-6 and TRBJ2-1, with 14 bases that match TRBD2. Trimming cost V 5 bases and J 2 bases; bases outside gene matches: 2. The CDR3 length is 16 residues. Germline loops: CDR1 MNHNY, CDR2 SVGAGI (reference sequence). CDR3 sequence (DNA): TGTGCCAGCAGTCGACTAGCGGGAGGGACCTACAATGAGCAGTTCTTC. Translated, it gives CASSRLAGGTYNEQFF.

For this clone: Other DNA sequences in this specimen translate into the identical CDR3. This rearrangement joins TRBV18 to TRBJ2-7; D ambiguous. Deletions cut 2 bases from V and 0 bases from J, with 2 bases between. Germline V gene data show CDR1 as KGHSH and CDR2 as LQKENI. This CDR3 region has 12 residues. CDR3 nucleotides: TGTGCCAGCTCACCAACCTCCTACGAGCAGTACTTC. Translated, it gives CASSPTSYEQYF. Drawing the rest from reference TRBV18 and TRBJ2-7, the complete variable domain is NAGVMQNPRHLVRRRGQEARLRCSPMKGHSHVYWYRQLPEEGLKFMVYLQKENIIDESGMPKERFSAEFPKEGPSILRIQQVVRGDSAAYFCASSPTSYEQYFGPGTRLTVT.

V usage is TRBV18 and J usage is TRBJ2-1; D not resolved. V lost 4 bases to trimming and J lost 5 bases, with 21 bases between them. CDR3 length: 17 amino acids. The germline gives CDR1 KGHSH, CDR2 LQKENI. The CDR3 nucleotides are TGTGCCAGCTCACGAAGGACGTACCACCAGTCTGACAATGAGCAGTTCTTC. Translated, it gives CASSRRTYHQSDNEQFF. The variable domain in full, completed from reference TRBV18 and TRBJ2-1, reads NAGVMQNPRHLVRRRGQEARLRCSPMKGHSHVYWYRQLPEEGLKFMVYLQKENIIDESGMPKERFSAEFPKEGPSILRIQQVVRGDSAAYFCASSRRTYHQSDNEQFFGPGTRLTVL.

This rearrangement joins TRBV30 to TRBJ1-2; D perhaps matches TRBD1 (6 bases). The germline gives CDR1 GTSNPN, CDR2 SVGIG (reference sequence). The CDR3 sequence is 14 residues long. This CDR3 reads CARRGDTGMGGYTF. CDR3 DNA sequence: TGTGCTCGGAGAGGGGATACAGGGATGGGAGGCTACACCTTC.

The J gene is TRBJ2-5, the V gene TRBV7-3; 10 bases map to TRBD2. Germline V gene lookup returns CDR1 SGHTA and CDR2 FQGTGA. V lost 4 bases to trimming and J lost 5 bases; unmatched junction nucleotides: 7. The CDR3 extends over 15 amino acids. The CDR3 nucleotides read TGTGCCAGCAGCTCTAGCGGGAGCGGGGGGGAGACCCAGTACTTC. Protein sequence: CASSSSGSGGETQYF.

This chain uses TRBV5-4 with TRBJ2-3; 13 bases agree with TRBD2. The CDR3 has 17 amino acids. V was clipped by 4 bases and J by 0 bases; unmatched bases: 5. Germline V lookup: CDR1 SGHNT, CDR2 YYREEE (reference sequence). This CDR3 reads CASSGLAGVRSTDTQYF. The CDR3 DNA sequence: TGTGCCAGCAGCGGACTAGCGGGAGTTCGGAGCACAGATACGCAGTATTTT.

A single count supports this clone. The chain joins TRBV19 to TRBJ1-6; D remains unclear. Per germline, CDR1 LNHDA and CDR2 SQIVND (reference sequence). The CDR3 has 15 amino acids. V was cut by 6 bases and J by 7 bases, with 16 bases left in between. The CDR3 reads CASSPGSNGNSPLHF. CDR3 coding DNA: TGTGCCAGTAGCCCTGGGTCCAACGGGAATTCACCCCTCCACTTT. The variable domain in full, completed from reference TRBV19 and TRBJ1-6, reads DGGITQSPKYLFRKEGQNVTLSCEQNLNHDAMYWYRQDPGQGLRLIYYSQIVNDFQKGDIAEGYSVSREKKESFPLTVTSAQKNPTAFYLCASSPGSNGNSPLHFGNGTRLTVT.

The J gene is TRBJ1-4, the V gene TRBV4-2; maybe TRBD1 (5 bases). V lost 1 base to trimming and J lost 2 bases, with 8 bases between them. The CDR3 contains 15 residues. CDR1 and CDR2 from the germline V gene are LGHNA and YNFKEQ. CDR3 loop: CASSQGGLTNEKLFF. CDR3 DNA sequence: TGTGCCAGCAGCCAAGGGGGCTTGACTAATGAAAAACTGTTTTTT.

The chain carries TRBV2 and TRBJ1-1, with D perhaps matching TRBD1 (6 bases). This CDR3 comprises 14 residues. Trimming removed 6 bases from V and 3 bases from J, with 14 bases in between. Germline V gene lookup returns CDR1 SNHLY and CDR2 FYNNEI. CDR3 bases: TGTGCCAGCAGAATAGGGGGTTCGTACACTGAAGCTTTCTTT. Protein: CASRIGGSYTEAFF.

The rearrangement joins TRBV9 to TRBJ2-7; 7 bases match TRBD1. With 3 bases clipped from V and 2 bases from J, the junction kept 5 bases outside the gene matches. CDR1 is SGDLS and CDR2 is YYNGEE in the germline V gene. The CDR3 is made up of 14 amino acids. The CDR3 DNA reads as TGTGCCAGCAGCGCCGCCGGGACAGCCTACGAGCAGTACTTC. Amino acids: CASSAAGTAYEQYF.

This clone showed up just once. The chain combines TRBV21-1 with TRBJ1-3; the table's TRBD1 call for D was not verified on the DNA. TRBV21-1 is classified as a pseudogene. The CDR3 is 15 residues long. Here the CDR3 reads CASPTTTGEGNTIYF. Written as DNA, the CDR3 is TGTGCCAGCCCTACAACGACAGGTGAAGGAAACACCATATATTTT.

J is TRBJ2-2 and V is TRBV13, with D hard to call. CDR3 length: 14 amino acids. V lost 5 bases, J lost 7 bases, and 14 bases lay in between. The germline gives CDR1 PRHDT, CDR2 FYEKMQ (reference sequence). The CDR3 DNA reads TGTGCCAGCAGCCAACCCTCTTATAACGGGGAGCTGTTTTTT. Encoded protein: CASSQPSYNGELFF.

The chain is built from TRBV15 and TRBJ2-3, with D possibly being TRBD2 (6 bases). CDR1 is LNHNV, CDR2 YYDKDF, per germline (reference sequence). Trimming shortened V by 1 base and J by 2 bases, and 7 bases separated the two germline ends. This CDR3 spans 14 amino acids. CDR3 nucleotide sequence: TGTGCCACCAGCAGAGGGGGACTCACAGATACGCAGTATTTT. Residues: CATSRGGLTDTQYF.

This clone has more than one count but fewer than ten. This chain uses TRBV7-9 with TRBJ1-1, with TRBD1 identical over 7 bases. CDR3 length: 14 amino acids. Germline V gene data show CDR1 as SEHNR and CDR2 as FQNEAQ (reference sequence). Trimming cost V 4 bases and J 4 bases; bases outside gene matches: 6. CDR3 residues: CASSSQGWSTEAFF. The CDR3 region has the DNA TGTGCCAGCAGCTCACAGGGGTGGAGCACTGAAGCTTTCTTT.